This T cell receptor (beta chain) was identified during a study of shared clonotypes between healthy human individuals. Notes on the study in general: Against clonotypes common to all four donors, non-shared ones had lower generation probabilities. The study sampled only blood, and tissue repertoires likely differ.

Splitting of CD4+ cells produced CD45RA+ naive and CD45RA-negative memory subsets. A note on this clone: Antigen specificity is unknown.

This CDR3 has 10 amino acids. Germline lookup yields CDR1 MRHNA and CDR2 SNTAGT. With 4 bases removed from V and 6 bases from J, the gap between germline ends came to 1 base. Sorted-subset replicate PCRs used roughly 180 ng DNA, about 30,000 T cell genomes. Clones were sequenced by immunoSEQ multiplex PCR, and TCRdb holds only the in-frame ones, with some missing. The sample holds over 2 million clones, about 90% seen once. The sequence was obtained from a man younger than 35 in good health. Some clones in this sample may be carry-over from other donors' samples. The sample taken for sequencing was naive CD4+ T cells from PBMCs. Described subset: CD45RA+ positively selected. The chain has TRBV6-4 and TRBJ1-5; D gene ambiguous. This chain's CDR3 is CASSVQPQHF. The CDR3 bases are TGTGCCAGCAGTGTTCAGCCCCAGCATTTT.